The T cell receptor beta chain described here comes from a study of T cell clonotyping in hematopoietic cell transplantation (dated by TCRdb to the early 2020s). Context from the whole study: A total of 110 to 150 blood samples were gathered in the study from 35 consecutive transplant recipients along with their related donors. Recruitment of patients was conducted between 2015 and January 2017, and follow-up was continued until late 2020 or death.

The CDR3 spans 17 residues, from the cysteine through the phenylalanine. CDR3 DNA is the only sequence kept; it has 51 bases, read in frame from the first base. A distance of 11 bases separates the germline ends of V and J, which lose 1 base and 0 bases respectively. Taken from the germline V gene, the CDR1 and CDR2 loops are SGHDT and YYEEEE. The investigation overall reported the following: Sample size was limited, and cells were not sorted, so CD4 and CD8 repertoire contributions could not be separated. After transplant, TCR diversity in recipients dropped, and pathologically expanded clonotypes increased progressively from day 30 to day 180. Overlap with donor repertoires was found for only a small fraction of recipient repertoires, with over 95% found to appear de novo at the given depth. Broader TCR repertoire diversity after transplant was predicted by Inverse Simpson Index values from donors and from recipients before transplant.

A remark on this clone: What this receptor recognizes is not known. Nothing much larger sits one base from this clone, and base qualities are not available.

With the immunoSEQ assay, which is a bias-controlled multiplex PCR relying on V- and J-specific primers, TCR beta CDR3 regions were amplified from genomic DNA. In a second PCR step, a proprietary barcode and Illumina adapter sequences were attached to the CDR3 amplicons. CDR3 libraries were sequenced on an Illumina MiSeq instrument. Processing in the source paper ran as follows. Export and quality control were done with immunoSEQ Analyzer 3.0, while downstream analyses used R Bioconductor and Immunarch. Only productive rearrangements in the normalized downsampled data set were used to calculate repertoire metrics. Pathologically expanded clonotypes were defined as those larger than 5 templates in the normalized cohort. Repertoire diversity was measured with the Inverse Simpson Index. The non-normalized data set was used for CMV-specificity analyses so that all clonotypes could be captured. Not all clones reach the TCRdb copy of this immuneACCESS table, which keeps in-frame sequences only. Checked studies attribute under half of the gap to unresolved V genes and leave the rest unexplained. V and J calls and clone size are given by that table; D and trimming were obtained from the DNA. The sample has some 5,000 clones on record, 94% of them singletons. The ten largest clones capture about 6% of the sample.

The time point tag for this specimen amounts to: 180 days after allo-HCT. Blood from recipients was drawn roughly 28 days before transplant, then again at days 30, 100 and 180 after transplant. Using Nuclei Lysis Solution, genomic DNA was extracted from unfractionated peripheral blood mononuclear cells that were either fresh or cryopreserved. This sample comprised PBMCs, obtained 180 days after allogeneic stem cell transplant. The rearranged segments are TRBV5-6 and TRBJ1-6, and TRBD1 may be the D gene, going by 6 matching bases. The receptor's source is a male patient aged 60-70 years who had an allogeneic stem cell transplant from a related donor, so the T cells may come from the graft donor. Some clones in this sample may be carry-over from other donors' samples. The sequenced DNA is TGTGCCAGCAGCTTGTCCCCAGGGGCCTCCTATAATTCACCCCTCCACTTT. Its translation is CASSLSPGASYNSPLHF.